The clone carrying this TCR beta chain was counted a few times. TCRdb re-analysed the 5' RACE reads in MiXCR, keeping a single row per CDR3 protein. The sample lists 150,000 or so distinct CDR3 sequences, around a tenth occurring once. The data stem from a study of T-cell memory formation after mild COVID-19. Per germline, CDR1 MNHEY and CDR2 SVGAGI. The CDR3 spans 14 residues. The J segment lost 14 bases and the V segment lost 5 bases, leaving 12 bases of the junction unmatched. The rearrangement joins TRBV6-5 to TRBJ1-6, with 7 bases aligning to TRBD1. The clonotype originates from a man aged 18 to 35 who had mild COVID-19 (a few samples of this study predate the infection). Cell type and time point are not known. The sequenced material came from PBMCs or a T cell subset sorted from them (not recorded which). CDR3 nucleotide sequence: TGTGCCAGCAGTCGACAGGGCCCTTTTTTGGCCCTCCACTTT. Translating gives CASSRQGPFLALHF.